The rows below give T cell receptor beta chains drawn from one sample of a study of beta chain features in type 1 diabetes. The assay was immunoSEQ multiplex PCR, and TCRdb's table has in-frame clones only and misses some. The sample lists roughly 500,000 clones, about an eighth seen once, with around 0.05% in the top ten. The sequenced material came from naive CD4+ T cells from blood. The receptors come from a woman under 30 in good health. Both conserved end residues are part of each CDR3.

TRBV6-7,TRBJ1-5,CASSSTGSGDQPQHF
TRBV27,TRBJ1-1,CASSLLLSDRDSTFF
TRBV11-3,TRBJ2-1,CASSSLMGEQFF
TRBV14,TRBJ2-3,CASSQDLGGTDTQYF
TRBV4-3,TRBJ2-5,CASSQVGGQETQYF
TRBV7-2,TRBJ2-4,CASTIGGNLAKNIQYF
TRBV18,TRBJ2-7,CASSPLAGRRDEQYF
TRBV28,TRBJ1-6,CASSLPTGEYSPLHF
TRBV16,TRBJ1-4,CASSQLREKLFF
TRBV7-2,TRBJ2-1,CASSFRTGVNEQFF
TRBV5-1,TRBJ1-1,CASSLAGLTEAFF
TRBV29-1,TRBJ2-4,CSAPVAKNIQYF
TRBV29-1,TRBJ2-1,CSGGAGTSGRGEQFF
TRBV2,TRBJ1-1,CASRGIRGRTEAFF
TRBV11-2,TRBJ2-5,CASSLTVTQETQYF
TRBV7-3,TRBJ2-3,CASSLQSPDTQYF
TRBV6-6,TRBJ2-1,CASKDAADNEQFF
TRBV11-2,TRBJ2-1,CASSLAGHEQFF
TRBV14,TRBJ2-3,CASSQVPGGSDTQYF
TRBV25-1,TRBJ1-3,CASTNTGAGNTIYF
TRBV30,TRBJ1-2,CASAGQHSNYGYTF
TRBV6-6,TRBJ2-4,CASSDSGTAKNIQYF
TRBV11-2,TRBJ2-5,CASSHRQGQLAETQYF
TRBV7-9,TRBJ2-1,CASSLASPYNEQFF
TRBV29-1,TRBJ2-1,CSVENAEQFF
TRBV9,TRBJ2-1,CASSVSGAPSNEQFF
TRBV19,TRBJ2-1,CASSRTDNEQFF
TRBV25-1,TRBJ2-1,CASRGQGRSYNEQFF
TRBV20-1,TRBJ2-4,CSARGKNIQYF
TRBV18,TRBJ1-6,CASSPQVWRSPLHF
TRBV7-2,TRBJ2-1,CASSLDGSYNEQFF
TRBV28,TRBJ2-1,CASSPRGASNNEQFF
TRBV4-2,TRBJ2-3,CASSHGGGERGTDTQYF
TRBV2,TRBJ2-1,CASSVRTADNEQFF
TRBV9,TRBJ2-3,CASSAGPKGDTQYF
TRBV6-6,TRBJ1-1,CASTQWMNTEAFF
TRBV5-1,TRBJ2-2,CASSLRLLAGELFF
TRBV5-6,TRBJ2-7,CASSFVLHYEQYF
TRBV15,TRBJ2-5,CATSRKVWTAVGETQYF
TRBV25-1,TRBJ1-1,CASSGRFGAFF
TRBV9,TRBJ1-4,CASSVGTRSTNEKLFF
TRBV7-9,TRBJ1-1,CASSSERGAFF
TRBV6-5,TRBJ2-2,CASNRGHTGELFF